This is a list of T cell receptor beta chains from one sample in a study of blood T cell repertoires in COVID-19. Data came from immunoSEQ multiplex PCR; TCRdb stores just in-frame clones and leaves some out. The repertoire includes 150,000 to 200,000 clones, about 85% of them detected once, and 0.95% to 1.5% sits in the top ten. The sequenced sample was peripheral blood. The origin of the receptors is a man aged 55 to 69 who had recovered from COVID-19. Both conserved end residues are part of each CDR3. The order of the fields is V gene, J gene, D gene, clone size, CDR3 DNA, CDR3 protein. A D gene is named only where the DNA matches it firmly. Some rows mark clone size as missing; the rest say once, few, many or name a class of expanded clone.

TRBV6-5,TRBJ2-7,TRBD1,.,TGTGCCAGCAGTTACTCTTCGGGACAGGGTCAGGGGGAGCAGTACTTC,CASSYSSGQGQGEQYF
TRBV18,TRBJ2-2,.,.,TGTGCCAGCTCAACCAGGGATGACGGGGAGCTGTTTTTT,CASSTRDDGELFF
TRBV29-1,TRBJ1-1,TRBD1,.,TGCAGCATTATTCGACAGGGCACTGAAGCTTTCTTT,CSIIRQGTEAFF
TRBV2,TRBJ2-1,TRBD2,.,TGTGCCAGCGGTCGACTAGCGGGGGGGTCTTTAAATGAGCAGTTCTTC,CASGRLAGGSLNEQFF
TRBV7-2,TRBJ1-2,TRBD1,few,TGTGCCAGCAGGAGGGACAGGAGGGTTTATGGCTACACCTTC,CASRRDRRVYGYTF
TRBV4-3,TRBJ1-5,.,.,TGCGCCAGCAGCCAAGATTTAAGCAGGCGTTATCAGCCCCAGCATTTT,CASSQDLSRRYQPQHF
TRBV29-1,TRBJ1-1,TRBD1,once,TGCAGCCACGCCGGGACAGGGGGCAAGAACACTGAAGCTTTCTTT,CSHAGTGGKNTEAFF
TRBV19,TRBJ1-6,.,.,TGTGCCAGTAGGACAGGAAGCTCCTATAATTCACCCCTCCACTTT,CASRTGSSYNSPLHF
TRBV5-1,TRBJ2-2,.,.,TGCGCCAGCAGCTTGGGAACAGGGAAAAGGACCGGGGAGCTGTTTTTT,CASSLGTGKRTGELFF
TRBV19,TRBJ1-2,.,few,TGTGCCAGTAAGGAGTCCCACAACTATGGCTACACCTTC,CASKESHNYGYTF
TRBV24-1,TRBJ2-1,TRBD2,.,TGTGCCACCAGTGATTCGGGGCCTAGCGGGGGTGGTAGGAATGAGCAGTTCTTC,CATSDSGPSGGGRNEQFF
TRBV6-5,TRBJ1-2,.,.,TGTGCCAGCACCCTGGGCACCGGGAGGGGCTATGGCTACACCTTC,CASTLGTGRGYGYTF
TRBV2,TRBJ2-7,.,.,TGTGCCAGCAGTGGGAGTCCCTACGAGCAGTACTTC,CASSGSPYEQYF
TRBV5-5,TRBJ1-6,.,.,TGTGCCAGCAGCTTGATTCCGTTAATATCGGATAATTCACCCCTCCACTTT,CASSLIPLISDNSPLHF
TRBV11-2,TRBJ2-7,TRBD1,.,TGTGCCAGCAGCTTAGGGTGGGTCTCCGGGACAGGGGTCACCTACGAGCAGTACTTC,CASSLGWVSGTGVTYEQYF
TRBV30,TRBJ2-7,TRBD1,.,TGTGCCTGGTCATTGGGACAGGGGATGGACGAGCAGTACTTC,CAWSLGQGMDEQYF
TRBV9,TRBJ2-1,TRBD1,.,TGTGCCAGCAGCGTACAGGGGGCCCTGGGGAATGAGCAGTTCTTC,CASSVQGALGNEQFF
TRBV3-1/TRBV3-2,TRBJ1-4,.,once,TGTGCCAGCAGCCAAGAAGCGGGGATCTCCGAAAAACTGTTTTTT,CASSQEAGISEKLFF
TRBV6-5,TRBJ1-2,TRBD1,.,TGTGCCAGCAGCGGCGACAGGGGTGCGGGGGGCTACACCTTC,CASSGDRGAGGYTF
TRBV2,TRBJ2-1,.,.,TGTGCCAGCAGGCGGGGTAGCGACGAGGGTGAGCAGTTCTTC,CASRRGSDEGEQFF
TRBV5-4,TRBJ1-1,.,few,TGTGCCAGCAGCTTGGCCCGCGAAGCTGAAGCTTTCTTT,CASSLAREAEAFF
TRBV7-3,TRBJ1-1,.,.,TGTGCCAGCAGCTGGGGGCAGGCGAACACTGAAGCTTTCTTT,CASSWGQANTEAFF
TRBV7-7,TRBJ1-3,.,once,TGTGCTAGCAGCTTAGCGGCAGGGCCTGGAAACACCATATATTTT,CASSLAAGPGNTIYF
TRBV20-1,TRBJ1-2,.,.,TGCAGTGTCCCGACAGGCGATGGCTACACCTTC,CSVPTGDGYTF
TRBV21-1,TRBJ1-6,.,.,TGTGCCAGCAGCAAGACGGACAGGGGATTTAATTCACCCCTCCACTTT,CASSKTDRGFNSPLHF
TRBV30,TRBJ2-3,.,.,TGTGCCTGGAGTGTAGGGGCGGGGCGCACAGATACGCAGTATTTT,CAWSVGAGRTDTQYF
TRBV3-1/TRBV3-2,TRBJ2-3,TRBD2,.,TGTGCCAGCAGCCCAGCGATAGCGGGGGGACACACAGATACGCAGTATTTT,CASSPAIAGGHTDTQYF
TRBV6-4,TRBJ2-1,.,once,TGTGCCAGCAGGTTCCCCGAGCATTACAATGAGCAGTTCTTC,CASRFPEHYNEQFF
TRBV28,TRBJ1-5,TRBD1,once,TGTGCCAGCCTTGGACAGGGTGGCAATCAGCCCCAGCATTTT,CASLGQGGNQPQHF
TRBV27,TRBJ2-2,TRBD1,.,TGTGCCAGAACCGGGACAGTTAACACCGGGGAGCTGTTTTTT,CARTGTVNTGELFF
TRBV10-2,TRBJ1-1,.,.,TGCGCCAGCAGTGCCGGGATTTTGAGCACTGAAGCTTTCTTT,CASSAGILSTEAFF
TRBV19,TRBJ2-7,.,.,TGTGCCAGTAGTATAGGACATCCGATCTACGAGCAGTACTTC,CASSIGHPIYEQYF
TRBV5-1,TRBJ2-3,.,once,TGCGCCAGCAGCTTGACGGGCAGGGCGGACACAGATACGCAGTATTTT,CASSLTGRADTDTQYF
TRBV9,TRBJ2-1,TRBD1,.,TGTGCCAGCAGCGTATCAGGGGGCTCCTACAATGAGCAGTTCTTC,CASSVSGGSYNEQFF
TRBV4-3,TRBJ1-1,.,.,TGCGCCAGCAGCCTCGGACGGCGGGACACTGAAGCTTTCTTT,CASSLGRRDTEAFF
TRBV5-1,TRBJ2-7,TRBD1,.,TGCGCCAGCAGCCTGTGGACAGGGGGCGAGCAGTACTTC,CASSLWTGGEQYF
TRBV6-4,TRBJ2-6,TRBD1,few,TGTGCCAGCAGTGGGGAAGGGGGCGCTTCTGGGGCCAACGTCCTGACTTTC,CASSGEGGASGANVLTF
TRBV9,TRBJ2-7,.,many,TGTGCCAGCAGCGTAGGTTCCGGGGGTGCCTACGAGCAGTACTTC,CASSVGSGGAYEQYF
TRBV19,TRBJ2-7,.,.,TGTGCCAGTGGGCCGCTAAACCCCCCCTACGAGCAGTACTTC,CASGPLNPPYEQYF
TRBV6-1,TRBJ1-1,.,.,TGTGCCAGCAGTGACCGGGCCCCAAGGGGTAGAACTGAAGCTTTCTTT,CASSDRAPRGRTEAFF
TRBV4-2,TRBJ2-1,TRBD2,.,TGTGCCAGCAGCCAAGATCGGGGCGGGGGGGTTAATGAGCAGTTCTTC,CASSQDRGGGVNEQFF
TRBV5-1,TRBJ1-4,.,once,TGCGCCAGCAGCTTGGGGAGGGGATTTGGTGAAAAACTGTTTTTT,CASSLGRGFGEKLFF
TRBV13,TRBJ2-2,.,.,TGTGCCAGCAGCTTAGACTCAGGGGAGCTGTTTTTT,CASSLDSGELFF
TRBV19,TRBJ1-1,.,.,TGTGCCAGTCAATTCGGGAGCGCTGAAGCTTTCTTT,CASQFGSAEAFF
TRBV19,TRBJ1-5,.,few,TGTGCCAGTAGGGAGGATGGAAATCAGCCCCAGCATTTT,CASREDGNQPQHF
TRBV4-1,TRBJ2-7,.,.,TGCGCCAGCAGCCAAGGAGGTCGCAACGAGCAGTACTTC,CASSQGGRNEQYF
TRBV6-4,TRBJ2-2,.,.,TGTGCCAGCAGTGACCCGACAGTCACCGGGGAGCTGTTTTTT,CASSDPTVTGELFF
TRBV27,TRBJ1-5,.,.,TGTGCCAGCAGTTTCAGGGGCAATCAGCCCCAGCATTTT,CASSFRGNQPQHF